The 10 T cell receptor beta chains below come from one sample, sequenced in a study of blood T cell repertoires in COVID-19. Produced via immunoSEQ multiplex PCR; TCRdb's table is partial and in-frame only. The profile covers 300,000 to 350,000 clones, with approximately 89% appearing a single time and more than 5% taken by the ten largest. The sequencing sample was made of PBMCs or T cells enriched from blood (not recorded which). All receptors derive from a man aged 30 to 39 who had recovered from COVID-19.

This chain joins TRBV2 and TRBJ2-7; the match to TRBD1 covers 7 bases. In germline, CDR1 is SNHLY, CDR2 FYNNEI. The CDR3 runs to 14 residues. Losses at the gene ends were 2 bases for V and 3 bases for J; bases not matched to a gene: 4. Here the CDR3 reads CASSERDRDYEQYF. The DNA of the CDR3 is TGTGCCAGCAGTGAACGGGACAGAGACTACGAGCAGTACTTC.

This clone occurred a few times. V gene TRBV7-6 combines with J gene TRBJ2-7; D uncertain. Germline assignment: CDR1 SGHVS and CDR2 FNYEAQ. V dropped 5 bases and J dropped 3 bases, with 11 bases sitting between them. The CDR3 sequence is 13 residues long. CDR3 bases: TGTGCCAGCAGCCTTGGGCCTAACTACGAGCAGTACTTC. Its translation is CASSLGPNYEQYF.

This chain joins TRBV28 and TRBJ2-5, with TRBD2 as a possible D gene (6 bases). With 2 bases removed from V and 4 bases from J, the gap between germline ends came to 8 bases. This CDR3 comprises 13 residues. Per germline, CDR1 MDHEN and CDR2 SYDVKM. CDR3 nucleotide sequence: TGTGCCAGCAGTTTACAGGGAGGAGAGACCCAGTACTTC. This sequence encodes CASSLQGGETQYF. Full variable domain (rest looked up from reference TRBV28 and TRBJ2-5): DVKVTQSSRYLVKRTGEKVFLECVQDMDHENMFWYRQDPGLGLRLIYFSYDVKMKEKGDIPEGYSVSREKKERFSLILESASTNQTSMYLCASSLQGGETQYFGPGTRLLVL.

The CDR3 protein is CASSTSSGGAYEQYF. CDR3 coding DNA: TGTGCCAGTAGTACCTCTAGCGGGGGGGCTTACGAGCAGTACTTC. The chain combines TRBV19 with TRBJ2-7; 12 nucleotides match TRBD2. V lost 4 bases and J lost 4; bases outside the gene matches: 5. CDR1 and CDR2 (germline): LNHDA, SQIVND (reference sequence). The CDR3 covers 15 residues.

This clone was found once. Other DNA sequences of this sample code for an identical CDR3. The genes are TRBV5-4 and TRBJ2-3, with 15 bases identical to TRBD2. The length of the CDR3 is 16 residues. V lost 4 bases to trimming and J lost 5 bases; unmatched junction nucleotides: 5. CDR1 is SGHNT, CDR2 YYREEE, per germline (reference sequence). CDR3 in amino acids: CASSRTSGGAGDTQYF. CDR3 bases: TGTGCCAGCAGCAGGACTAGCGGGGGGGCTGGAGATACGCAGTATTTT.

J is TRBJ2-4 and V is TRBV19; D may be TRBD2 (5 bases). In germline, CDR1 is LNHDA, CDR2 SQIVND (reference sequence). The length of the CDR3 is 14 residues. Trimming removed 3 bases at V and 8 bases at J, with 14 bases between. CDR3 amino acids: CASSMDPHGDIQYF. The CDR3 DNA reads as TGTGCCAGTAGTATGGACCCACACGGGGACATTCAGTACTTC.

This CDR3 is CAWSPKLGQGLTDTQYF. For the CDR3, the DNA is TGTGCCTGGAGCCCCAAGCTAGGACAGGGCCTCACGGATACGCAGTATTTT. V usage is TRBV30 and J usage is TRBJ2-3; TRBD1 aligns across 8 bases. J was trimmed by 6 bases and V by 3 bases; bases with no gene match: 17. This CDR3 region has 17 residues. Germline V gene data show CDR1 as GTSNPN and CDR2 as SVGIG (reference sequence).

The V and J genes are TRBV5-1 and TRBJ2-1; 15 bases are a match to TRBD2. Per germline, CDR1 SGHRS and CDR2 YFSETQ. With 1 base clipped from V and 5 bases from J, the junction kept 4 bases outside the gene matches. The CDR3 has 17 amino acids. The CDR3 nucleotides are TGCGCCAGCAGCTTGCGGAGGACTAGCGGGGGGGACAATGAGCAGTTCTTC. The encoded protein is CASSLRRTSGGDNEQFF.

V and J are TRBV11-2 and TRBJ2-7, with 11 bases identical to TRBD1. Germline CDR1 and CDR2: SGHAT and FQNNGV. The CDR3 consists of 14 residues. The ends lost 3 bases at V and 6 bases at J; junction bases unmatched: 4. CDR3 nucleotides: TGTGCCAGCAGCTTGGCTGGGACAGGGGGCGAGCAGTACTTC. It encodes CASSLAGTGGEQYF.

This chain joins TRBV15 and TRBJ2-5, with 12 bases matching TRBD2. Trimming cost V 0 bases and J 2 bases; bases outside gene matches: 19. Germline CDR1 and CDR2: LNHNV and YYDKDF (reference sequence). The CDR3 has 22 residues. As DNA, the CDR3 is TGTGCCACCAGCAGAGATCCACCCCTAGACCACCGACTAGCGGGGGTGCAAGAGACCCAGTACTTC. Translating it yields CATSRDPPLDHRLAGVQETQYF.